The clone carrying this TCR beta chain occurred many times. TCRdb re-called the 5' RACE reads with MiXCR, one entry per CDR3 protein. The sample yields approximately 130,000 distinct CDR3 sequences, about an eighth seen once. The data were taken from a study of CD8 T cells in ankylosing spondylitis. Germline CDR1 LNHNV, CDR2 YYDKDF (reference sequence). CDR3 length: 14 amino acids. Trimming took off 1 base at V and 4 bases at J, with 8 bases between the two ends. The rearrangement joins TRBV15 to TRBJ1-5; D gene unclear. Sequencing used blood, either unsorted or a sorted T cell fraction (not recorded which). The receptor's source is a female donor with ankylosing spondylitis or in good health (not recorded which). The chain's CDR3 is CATSRGSTNQPQHF. The CDR3 coding sequence is TGTGCCACCAGCAGAGGCAGTACAAATCAGCCCCAGCATTTT. The whole variable domain, filled in from reference TRBV15 and TRBJ1-5, reads DAMVIQNPRYQVTQFGKPVTLSCSQTLNHNVMYWYQQKSSQAPKLLFHYYDKDFNNEADTPDNFQSRRPNTSFCFLDIRSPGLGDTAMYLCATSRGSTNQPQHFGDGTRLSIL.